Following are 8 T cell receptor beta chains from one sample sequenced in a study of PD-L1 blockade in urothelial cancer. Assay: immunoSEQ multiplex PCR; the TCRdb copy retains only in-frame clones and omits some. Of 70,000 to 75,000 clones in the sample, 80% to 90% are singletons; the top ten hold about 4.5%. This specimen was PBMCs, taken around atezolizumab (anti-PD-L1) treatment. These receptors originate from an older man with urothelial cancer.

The chain employs TRBV28 and TRBJ2-5; 7 nucleotides line up with TRBD2. Germline lookup yields CDR1 MDHEN and CDR2 SYDVKM. The CDR3 contains 14 residues. V lost 8 bases and J lost 3; bases outside the gene matches: 9. CDR3 DNA: TGTGCCAGCCGGCCCGGGGGGATCGAAGAGACCCAGTACTTC. This gives the protein CASRPGGIEETQYF.

The chain uses TRBV5-1 and TRBJ2-5, with 7 bases matching TRBD1. V lost 3 bases to trimming and J lost 4 bases; unmatched junction nucleotides: 9. Germline V gives CDR1 SGHRS, CDR2 YFSETQ. The CDR3 has 15 amino acids. The DNA of the CDR3 is TGCGCCAGCAGCTCTAGGGGGCAAGGACTAGAGACCCAGTACTTC. This translates into CASSSRGQGLETQYF.

The chain combines TRBV2 with TRBJ1-5, with a weak D call TRBD1 (5 bases). V lost 7 bases to trimming and J lost 2 bases, with 12 bases between them. This CDR3 comprises 14 residues. Germline values: CDR1 SNHLY, CDR2 FYNNEI. The CDR3 here is CASKGPGRNQPQHF. The CDR3 DNA is TGTGCCAGCAAAGGGCCAGGGCGCAATCAGCCCCAGCATTTT.

This chain joins TRBV10-3 and TRBJ2-3; possibly TRBD1 for D (5 bases). Per germline, CDR1 ENHRY and CDR2 SYGVKD. Trimming took off 0 bases at V and 0 bases at J, with 13 bases between the two ends. The CDR3 loop spans 17 amino acids. CDR3 sequence: CAISESFGQASTDTQYF. CDR3 bases: TGTGCCATCAGTGAGTCGTTTGGACAAGCTAGCACAGATACGCAGTATTTT.

This chain joins TRBV6-1 and TRBJ2-5; a weak D match, TRBD1 (5 bases). This CDR3 is built from 15 residues. Germline CDR1 MNHNS, CDR2 SASEGT. Trimming cost V 5 bases and J 2 bases, with 15 bases left between them. The CDR3 DNA is TGTGCCAGCAGTTCCCTCAGGACACTGCAAGAGACCCAGTACTTC. Its translation: CASSSLRTLQETQYF.

The chain links TRBV28 to TRBJ2-7; D remains ambiguous. The ends were cut back, 5 bases at V and 0 bases at J, with 14 bases in the middle. The CDR3 runs to 15 residues. Germline-derived CDR1 and CDR2 are MDHEN and SYDVKM. The CDR3: CASSRVAGVSYEQYF. In DNA, the CDR3 is TGTGCCAGCAGTCGTGTGGCAGGCGTCTCCTACGAGCAGTACTTC.

This chain connects TRBV5-4 to TRBJ2-5; 7 bases are a match to TRBD1. Germline values: CDR1 SGHNT, CDR2 YYREEE (reference sequence). The CDR3 runs to 16 residues. The V gene end was trimmed by 4 bases and the J gene end by 5 bases; junction bases not matched to a gene: 14. The CDR3 spells CASSPGTVFNGETQYF. In nucleotides, the CDR3 is TGTGCCAGCAGCCCCGGGACAGTTTTTAATGGGGAGACCCAGTACTTC.

This chain uses TRBV27 with TRBJ2-2; maybe TRBD1 (5 bases). There are 14 residues in the CDR3. V was cut by 5 bases and J by 7 bases, with 14 bases left in between. CDR1 is MNHEY and CDR2 is SMNVEV in the germline V gene (reference sequence). The CDR3 here is CASSVALGVGELFF. Written as DNA, the CDR3 is TGTGCCAGCAGTGTCGCCTTAGGGGTCGGGGAGCTGTTTTTT.